This is a list of T cell receptor beta chains from one sample in a study of blood T cell repertoires in COVID-19. TCRdb's copy holds only in-frame clones and misses some; the assay was immunoSEQ multiplex PCR. Of 55,000 to 75,000 clones in the sample, more than 75% were seen once. Sequenced: peripheral blood. Receptors originate from a human donor in a cohort sampled during active COVID-19. CDR3s include the opening cysteine and the closing phenylalanine or tryptophan. The D gene is left open where the match is weak. For some rows the clone size is stated as once, few or many, or as a class when expanded; others skip it.

cdr3_nt	cdr3_aa	clone_size	v_call	j_call	d_call
TGTGCCAGCAGTTTAGGGCGGGACTATGGCTACACCTTC	CASSLGRDYGYTF	NA	TRBV27	TRBJ1-2	NA
TGTGCCAGCTCACCTCTCGAACAGACAGTGAACACTGAAGCTTTCTTT	CASSPLEQTVNTEAFF	NA	TRBV18	TRBJ1-1	NA
TGCAGCGTTGAGCATTCTATTCCGGGACAGATAACATCGGGAGTATATGGCTACACCTTC	CSVEHSIPGQITSGVYGYTF	once	TRBV29-1	TRBJ1-2	TRBD1
TGTGCCAGCAGTCTGACTAGCGGGGGGGATGTCGAGCAGTACTTC	CASSLTSGGDVEQYF	NA	TRBV2	TRBJ2-7	TRBD2
TGTGCCAGCAGTGCACAGGGACGGGATCAGCCCCAGCATTTT	CASSAQGRDQPQHF	few	TRBV9	TRBJ1-5	NA
TGTGCCAGTCAAAACGGAGGGATCTACGAGCAGTACTTC	CASQNGGIYEQYF	NA	TRBV5-6	TRBJ2-7	NA
TGCGCCAGCAGTGGGGGACAGGGGGCTTTCTTT	CASSGGQGAFF	NA	TRBV10-1	TRBJ1-1	TRBD1
TGCGCCAGCAGCCAAGATCTCAGCCAGGGGGCTACGGGTCTCAGGGAAAAACTGTTTTTT	CASSQDLSQGATGLREKLFF	NA	TRBV4-1	TRBJ1-4	TRBD1
TGTGCCAGCAGCTCACAAACCGGGAGCCCGCCGACAGATACGCAGTATTTT	CASSSQTGSPPTDTQYF	NA	TRBV5-4	TRBJ2-3	NA
TGTGCCAGCAGCTTGGCCCGGGTGACCACAGATACGCAGTATTTT	CASSLARVTTDTQYF	NA	TRBV5-8	TRBJ2-3	NA
TGTGCCAGCAGCTCCCTGTGGTTCGAGGGTGGCTACACCTTC	CASSSLWFEGGYTF	NA	TRBV7-2	TRBJ1-2	NA
TGCGCCAGCACTTGGACTAGCGGCTACGAGCAGTACTTC	CASTWTSGYEQYF	once	TRBV5-1	TRBJ2-7	TRBD2
TGTGCCAGCAGCTTTGGGACAGCCCGGATGGGCAATTCACCCCTCCACTTT	CASSFGTARMGNSPLHF	NA	TRBV9	TRBJ1-6	TRBD1
TGTGCCAGCAGGGAGCCGGGACAGGGACGGAACACTGAAGCTTTCTTT	CASREPGQGRNTEAFF	NA	TRBV28	TRBJ1-1	TRBD1
TGTGCCAGCAGCTTGACAGCGAGAGGAAACACCATATATTTT	CASSLTARGNTIYF	NA	TRBV27	TRBJ1-3	NA
TGTGCCAGCAGCCACCCGGTCAGGGGGGACTATGGCTACACCTTC	CASSHPVRGDYGYTF	NA	TRBV11-2	TRBJ1-2	TRBD1
TGTGCCAGCAGGGAAGGAGGTCATGGCTACACCTTC	CASREGGHGYTF	NA	TRBV27	TRBJ1-2	NA
TGTGCCAGCAGCTTTAGCGGGGGGTTGAGAACAGATACGCAGTATTTT	CASSFSGGLRTDTQYF	NA	TRBV11-2	TRBJ2-3	TRBD2
TGTGCCAGCAGTTTATCGATCCACCTACCCCAGCATTTT	CASSLSIHLPQHF	once	TRBV27	TRBJ1-5	NA
TGTGCCAGCAGTGACGTTTCATCCCAGGGGAACTATGGCTACACCTTC	CASSDVSSQGNYGYTF	NA	TRBV6-1	TRBJ1-2	NA
TGTGCCTGGAATAAGGGGGGGGATCCGACCTTC	CAWNKGGDPTF	NA	TRBV30	TRBJ1-2	NA
TGTGCCAGCAGCGTAGTTAGGACAGGAGGGGCTTCAGTCTATGGCTACACCTTC	CASSVVRTGGASVYGYTF	NA	TRBV9	TRBJ1-2	TRBD1
TGTGCCAGCAGCTCGGGACAGGTAATAACTGAAGCTTTCTTT	CASSSGQVITEAFF	NA	TRBV5-4	TRBJ1-1	TRBD1
TGTGCCAGCCGACAGGGCCGCTGGGGCTACACCTTC	CASRQGRWGYTF	NA	TRBV27	TRBJ1-2	TRBD1
TGTGCCTGGCGGAGGTACGGGACAGGGTTCTTCCTGAACACTGAAGCTTTCTTT	CAWRRYGTGFFLNTEAFF	NA	TRBV30	TRBJ1-1	TRBD1
TGTGCCAGCAGTACCGGGACAGGGGGCTCCGAGCAGTACTTC	CASSTGTGGSEQYF	NA	TRBV7-6	TRBJ2-7	TRBD1
TGCGCCAGCACGCGGACAGGGTTCAATGAGCAGTTCTTC	CASTRTGFNEQFF	NA	TRBV5-1	TRBJ2-1	TRBD1
TGTGCCAGCAGTGCGGACAGGAACACTGAAGCTTTCTTT	CASSADRNTEAFF	few	TRBV5-4	TRBJ1-1	NA
TGTGCCAGCAGCCAAGATGAGGGTGGCTACACCTTC	CASSQDEGGYTF	NA	TRBV3-1/TRBV3-2	TRBJ1-2	NA
TGTGCCAGCAGCGCCTGGACAGCCCGAGAACAGAACACTGAAGCTTTCTTT	CASSAWTAREQNTEAFF	NA	TRBV11-2	TRBJ1-1	NA
TGTGCCAGCAGCTCAACCGGGACAGGGGGAGAGCAGTACTTC	CASSSTGTGGEQYF	NA	TRBV11-2	TRBJ2-7	TRBD1
TGTGCCAGCAGCTTAGGTCGGGTCGGTCGGAACACTGAAGCTTTCTTT	CASSLGRVGRNTEAFF	NA	TRBV11-2	TRBJ1-1	NA
TGCAGCGTGGCAGGTGGTGAAGCTTTCTTT	CSVAGGEAFF	NA	TRBV29-1	TRBJ1-1	NA
TGTGCCAGCTCACCACGAGTCAGGGACGGGGGTGGCTACACCTTC	CASSPRVRDGGGYTF	NA	TRBV18	TRBJ1-2	NA
TGTGCCAGCAGCAAGAAGGGGGTATACGAGCAGTACTTC	CASSKKGVYEQYF	once	TRBV11-2	TRBJ2-7	NA
TGTGCCAGCAGTTCCGGGATGAACACTGAAGCTTTCTTT	CASSSGMNTEAFF	NA	TRBV27	TRBJ1-1	NA
TGTGCCAGCAGTTTCATAGGACAGATTAACTATGGCTACACCTTC	CASSFIGQINYGYTF	NA	TRBV27	TRBJ1-2	NA
TGTGCCAGTAGTCCCTGGACTGATTCTGGAAACACCATATATTTT	CASSPWTDSGNTIYF	NA	TRBV19	TRBJ1-3	NA
TGCAGTGCTACGGGGGACTACGAGCAGTACTTC	CSATGDYEQYF	NA	TRBV20-1	TRBJ2-7	NA
TGTGCCAGCAGCGAGCGGACAGGGTTCAATCAGCCCCAGCATTTT	CASSERTGFNQPQHF	NA	TRBV9	TRBJ1-5	TRBD1
TGTGCCAGCAGTTACAACGGGAGGGACACTGAAGCTTTCTTT	CASSYNGRDTEAFF	NA	TRBV6-6	TRBJ1-1	NA
TGTGCCAGCAGTGCGGGACAGGGGGGCCAAATTGCCCAGCATTTT	CASSAGQGGQIAQHF	NA	TRBV2	TRBJ1-5	TRBD1
TGTGCCAGCAGCCAAGATTCAACAGGGTCCTATGGCTACACCTTC	CASSQDSTGSYGYTF	NA	TRBV3-1/TRBV3-2	TRBJ1-2	NA
TGTGCCAGCAGCCAAGATGCTACTAGTAACAATGAGCAGTTCTTC	CASSQDATSNNEQFF	NA	TRBV3-1/TRBV3-2	TRBJ2-1	NA
TGTGCCAGCAGAGGGACAGGGGGCGACCAGAGCTCCTACGAGCAGTACTTC	CASRGTGGDQSSYEQYF	few	TRBV25-1	TRBJ2-7	TRBD1
TGTGCCAGCAGCCCGCCGAGCCTGGTAGCCATGAACACTGAAGCTTTCTTT	CASSPPSLVAMNTEAFF	NA	TRBV11-2	TRBJ1-1	NA
TGCGCCAGCAGCTCACTCGACGACGGGGGCTATGGCTACACCTTC	CASSSLDDGGYGYTF	few	TRBV5-1	TRBJ1-2	NA
TGTGCCAGCAGCTTCCAGACGGAGGGGAAACAAGCCATATATTTT	CASSFQTEGKQAIYF	NA	TRBV6-5	TRBJ1-3	NA
TGTGCCAGCACCGGTTATTCGGGTCGGGGTAGGACTGAAGCTTTCTTT	CASTGYSGRGRTEAFF	NA	TRBV11-2	TRBJ1-1	NA
TGCAGTGCTAGTGTCGGCAGTCGGGGCACTGAAGCTTTCTTT	CSASVGSRGTEAFF	NA	TRBV20-1	TRBJ1-1	NA